This record concerns one T cell receptor beta chain sequence. Its antigen is currently unknown. This CDR3 is built from 16 residues. CDR1 SEHNR and CDR2 FQNEAQ come from the germline V gene (reference sequence). V gave up 4 bases and J gave up 9 bases, with 24 bases separating them. The source material, RNA transcripts, was used to amplify TCR beta CDR3 regions. Carried out on the TCR CDR3, a first-round RT-PCR used the HTBI primer set. A single record per CDR3 protein comes from TCRdb applying MiXCR to the multiplex PCR reads. The profile shows under 400,000 distinct CDR3 sequences, roughly 15% of them singletons. The data are from a study of T cells in Graves' hyperthyroidism and ophthalmopathy. Whole-study results and caveats: Model predictions of ophthalmopathy came a median around 6.5 months before onset.

The sample was blood. This receptor was identified in a woman aged 60 to 75 with Graves' ophthalmopathy. The V call is TRBV7-9, the J call TRBJ1-2, with D uncertain. CDR3 loop: CASSSLWETSGQRYTF. The CDR3 DNA sequence: TGTGCCAGCAGCTCCTTGTGGGAGACATCGGGCCAACGCTACACCTTC.